Below are 26 T cell receptor beta chains sequenced from a single sample in a study of shared clonotypes between healthy human individuals. Some clones are missing from TCRdb's copy, which holds only in-frame ones; the method was immunoSEQ multiplex PCR. The top ten clones hold 0.35% to 0.45% of a sample with more than 2,000,000 clones, over 90% of them seen once. Material for sequencing was naive CD4+ T cells from PBMCs. Described subset: CD45RA+ positively selected. These receptors were taken from a man younger than 35 in good health. Some clones in this sample may be carry-over from other donors' samples.

The rearrangement joins TRBV9 to TRBJ2-1; D ambiguous. CDR3 size: 13 residues. Germline lookup yields CDR1 SGDLS and CDR2 YYNGEE. Trimming left V 3 bases short and J 3 bases short, with 7 bases between. The CDR3 spells CASSGDLYNEQFF. The CDR3 DNA sequence: TGTGCCAGCAGCGGCGACCTCTACAATGAGCAGTTCTTC.

The CDR3 nucleotides are TGCGCCAGCAGCTCCGAGACAGGGGTCGGAAACACCATATATTTT. This sequence encodes CASSSETGVGNTIYF. The gene calls are TRBV5-1 and TRBJ1-3; TRBD1 matches at 8 bases. With V trimmed by 3 bases and J by 4 bases, 6 bases remained unmatched. This CDR3 spans 15 amino acids. Germline CDR1 reads SGHRS; CDR2 reads YFSETQ.

The chain combines TRBV5-1 with TRBJ2-1; D not certain. Germline CDR1 reads SGHRS; CDR2 reads YFSETQ. The CDR3 has 16 amino acids. Trimming pared 3 bases from V and 0 bases from J, leaving 13 bases between. As DNA, the CDR3 is TGCGCCAGCAGCTCGGACCCTCATAGCTCCTACAATGAGCAGTTCTTC. The encoded protein is CASSSDPHSSYNEQFF.

Written as DNA, the CDR3 is TGTGCCAGCTGGGGACTAGCGGGACGCAATGAGCAGTTCTTC. Translation: CASWGLAGRNEQFF. The V gene is TRBV2, the J gene TRBJ2-1; 13 bases match TRBD2. The germline V gene encodes CDR1 SNHLY and CDR2 FYNNEI. This CDR3 is 14 amino acids long. V shed 8 bases and J 6 bases; nucleotides not matched to a gene: 4.

The chain carries TRBV15 and TRBJ1-3, with D uncertain. The CDR3 length is 16 residues. V lost 2 bases and J 3 bases, leaving 14 bases between the germline ends. Germline CDR1 and CDR2: LNHNV and YYDKDF (reference sequence). For the CDR3, the DNA is TGTGCCACCAGCAGACAGGTGAAAGGGAGTGGAAACACCATATATTTT. Translating it yields CATSRQVKGSGNTIYF.

This clone was counted once. The chain joins TRBV5-4 to TRBJ2-7; 10 bases are shared with TRBD2. V lost 1 base to trimming and J lost 0 bases; unmatched junction nucleotides: 1. The CDR3 consists of 15 residues. Looked up from germline, CDR1 is SGHNT and CDR2 is YYREEE (reference sequence). The CDR3 DNA reads as TGTGCCAGCAGCTTGAGGACTAGCGGCTCCTACGAGCAGTACTTC. Amino acids: CASSLRTSGSYEQYF.

A note on this clone: The same CDR3 is also encoded by other DNA sequences in this sample. The chain is built from TRBV28 and TRBJ2-7; TRBD2 aligns across 13 bases. J gave up 4 bases and V 5 bases, and 2 bases lay outside the gene matches. Germline V lookup: CDR1 MDHEN, CDR2 SYDVKM. There are 14 residues in the CDR3. In DNA form, the CDR3 reads TGTGCCAGCAGTGGACTAGCGGGAGCGTACGAGCAGTACTTC. Translation: CASSGLAGAYEQYF.

The chain joins TRBV11-2 to TRBJ2-1; 12 bases match TRBD2. Germline CDR1 SGHAT, CDR2 FQNNGV. The CDR3 is made up of 16 amino acids. J was trimmed by 8 bases and V by 5 bases; bases with no gene match: 10. CDR3 DNA: TGTGCCAGCAGCCGACGGACTAGCGGGACTAGCTATGAGCAGTTCTTC. Translating it yields CASSRRTSGTSYEQFF.

This clone was counted a few times. The chain is built from TRBV7-2 and TRBJ1-5; 9 bases line up with TRBD1. The V segment lost 1 base and the J segment 7 bases; nucleotides outside the gene matches: 8. In germline, CDR1 is SGHTA, CDR2 FQGNSA. The CDR3 extends over 16 amino acids. In DNA form, the CDR3 reads TGTGCCAGCAGCTTAGTGGGGACAGGGCTGGCGCAGCCCCAGCATTTT. Translating gives CASSLVGTGLAQPQHF.

The gene calls are TRBV7-2 and TRBJ2-3; D gene ambiguous. The CDR3 length is 14 residues. The germline CDR1 and CDR2 sequences are SGHTA and FQGNSA. Trimming pared 5 bases from V and 2 bases from J, leaving 11 bases between. The CDR3 sequence: CASSPGRNTDTQYF. The CDR3, as DNA: TGTGCCAGCAGCCCTGGACGTAACACAGATACGCAGTATTTT.

V is TRBV4-1 and J is TRBJ2-4; no definite D call. V dropped 1 base and J dropped 8 bases, with 18 bases sitting between them. The CDR3 sequence is 16 residues long. Per the germline V gene, CDR1 is MGHRA and CDR2 is YSYEKL. The CDR3 coding sequence is TGCGCCAGCAGCCAAGTATCTGCTGGAATGGGCGACATTCAGTACTTC. Its protein product is CASSQVSAGMGDIQYF.

In its sample, this clone was seen once. The chain links TRBV9 to TRBJ2-2; D tentatively fits TRBD1 or TRBD2 (5 bases each). Trimming took 0 bases from V and 4 from J, leaving 10 bases between them. The CDR3 extends over 15 amino acids. The germline CDR1 and CDR2 sequences are SGDLS and YYNGEE. The CDR3 DNA reads as TGTGCCAGCAGCGTAGTCGGGGACGGCACCGGGGAGCTGTTTTTT. Protein sequence: CASSVVGDGTGELFF.

The genes are TRBV20-1 and TRBJ1-2; tentatively, D is TRBD1 (6 bases). This CDR3 contains 10 residues. Germline-derived CDR1 and CDR2 are DFQATT and SNEGSKA (reference sequence). CDR3: CRGGQYGYTF. As DNA, the CDR3 is TGCAGAGGGGGGCAGTATGGCTACACCTTC.

This sequence joins TRBV7-6 and TRBJ2-5; 8 bases are shared with TRBD2. V was pared by 0 bases and J by 9 bases, with 9 bases of the junction left unmatched. Germline lookup yields CDR1 SGHVS and CDR2 FNYEAQ. This CDR3 contains 15 residues. CDR3 protein: CASSLAGTSNAAQYF. The CDR3 DNA reads as TGTGCCAGCAGCTTAGCCGGGACTAGTAATGCTGCCCAGTACTTC.

This clone appeared once. The chain uses TRBV27 and TRBJ2-3, with 11 bases aligning to TRBD2. The germline gives CDR1 MNHEY, CDR2 SMNVEV (reference sequence). V lost 0 bases to trimming and J lost 2 bases; unmatched junction nucleotides: 4. The CDR3 is 17 amino acids. The CDR3 DNA reads as TGTGCCAGCAGTTTATCGGGGACTAGCGGATTCACAGATACGCAGTATTTT. As protein: CASSLSGTSGFTDTQYF.

The chain couples TRBV6-6 to TRBJ2-7, with 10 nucleotides matching TRBD1. The germline CDR1 and CDR2 sequences are MNHNY and SVGAGI (reference sequence). The CDR3 covers 14 residues. Trimming removed 6 bases from V and 5 bases from J; junction bases left unmatched: 7. The CDR3 DNA sequence: TGTGCCAGCAGAACCGGGACAGGGGACCACGAGCAGTACTTC. It codes for CASRTGTGDHEQYF.

In its sample, this clone was seen once. This sequence joins TRBV9 and TRBJ2-7; no definite D call. The V end lost 2 bases, the J end lost 1 base, and 10 bases lay between the germline ends. Germline loops: CDR1 SGDLS, CDR2 YYNGEE. The CDR3 has 14 residues. CDR3 amino acids: CASSVALRSYEQYF. CDR3 DNA: TGTGCCAGCAGCGTGGCTCTTAGGTCCTACGAGCAGTACTTC. The variable domain in full, with the rest retrieved from reference TRBV9 and TRBJ2-7, is DSGVTQTPKHLITATGQRVTLRCSPRSGDLSVYWYQQSLDQGLQFLIQYYNGEERAKGNILERFSAQQFPDLHSELNLSSLELGDSALYFCASSVALRSYEQYFGPGTRLTVT.

This clone was seen once. CDR3 nucleotides: TGTGCCAGCAGTTATTTTCCACCTGAAGCTTTCTTT. Amino acid sequence: CASSYFPPEAFF. The genes are TRBV6-6 and TRBJ1-1, with unresolved D. Trimming cost V 3 bases and J 6 bases, with 8 bases left between them. CDR1 is MNHNY, CDR2 SVGAGI, per germline (reference sequence). This CDR3 has 12 amino acids.

The rearrangement uses TRBV18 and TRBJ2-2, with 12 bases matching TRBD2. Germline V lookup: CDR1 KGHSH, CDR2 LQKENI. Trimming removed 3 bases from V and 4 bases from J; junction bases left unmatched: 6. CDR3 length equals 17 residues. In DNA, the CDR3 is TGTGCCAGCTCACCGAGTGGACTAGCGGGACGCACCGGGGAGCTGTTTTTT. It codes for CASSPSGLAGRTGELFF.

The chain employs TRBV5-1 and TRBJ2-7; the D gene is possibly TRBD1 (5 bases). CDR1 and CDR2 (germline): SGHRS, YFSETQ. The CDR3 covers 16 residues. The ends were cut back, 4 bases at V and 0 bases at J, with 17 bases in the middle. CDR3 loop: CASSPRLQGSSYEQYF. The CDR3 bases are TGCGCCAGCAGCCCGCGGTTGCAGGGTAGCTCCTACGAGCAGTACTTC.

This chain uses TRBV6-1 with TRBJ2-7, with 15 bases matching TRBD2. This CDR3 has 18 residues. V lost 4 bases to trimming and J lost 6 bases; unmatched junction nucleotides: 13. Germline lookup yields CDR1 MNHNS and CDR2 SASEGT. The DNA of the CDR3 is TGTGCCAGCAGTGCCCACGGGACTAGCGGGAGGACCACTCGCGAGCAGTACTTC. As protein: CASSAHGTSGRTTREQYF.

V is TRBV15 and J is TRBJ2-3, with 9 nucleotides matching TRBD1. V was clipped by 4 bases and J by 3 bases; unmatched bases: 8. The germline CDR1 and CDR2 sequences are LNHNV and YYDKDF (reference sequence). This CDR3 has 16 amino acids. CDR3 nucleotide sequence: TGTGCCACCAGCACAAGGGACAGGGATGGAACAGATACGCAGTATTTT. This codes for CATSTRDRDGTDTQYF.

The V call is TRBV15, the J call TRBJ2-7; D gene ambiguous. V dropped 5 bases and J dropped 0 bases, with 11 bases sitting between them. The CDR3 contains 14 residues. Germline V lookup: CDR1 LNHNV, CDR2 YYDKDF (reference sequence). CDR3 sequence (DNA): TGTGCCACCAGCCAACAGAGTAGCTCCTACGAGCAGTACTTC. Translating gives CATSQQSSSYEQYF.

The chain carries TRBV5-4 and TRBJ2-5; 15 bases map to TRBD2. Unmatched junction bases numbered 0, after V lost 4 bases and J lost 5 bases. The CDR3 is made up of 14 amino acids. Germline V gene data show CDR1 as SGHNT and CDR2 as YYREEE (reference sequence). The CDR3 reads CASSGLAGGETQYF. In nucleotides, the CDR3 is TGTGCCAGCAGCGGACTAGCGGGAGGGGAGACCCAGTACTTC.

This clone was seen once. Other DNA sequences in this sample translate to the same CDR3. The rearrangement joins TRBV19 to TRBJ1-4, with D possibly being TRBD1 (6 bases). Deletions cut 3 bases from V and 8 bases from J, with 10 bases between. CDR3 length: 13 residues. Germline CDR1 and CDR2: LNHDA and SQIVND (reference sequence). The CDR3 DNA is TGTGCCAGTAGTATTGTCAGGGGAGAAAAACTGTTTTTT. Translation: CASSIVRGEKLFF.

The rearrangement uses TRBV6-6 and TRBJ2-1, with a weak D call TRBD2 (6 bases). Trimming shortened V by 2 bases and J by 7 bases, and 15 bases separated the two germline ends. Per the germline V gene, CDR1 is MNHNY and CDR2 is SVGAGI (reference sequence). The CDR3 is 15 residues long. DNA of the CDR3: TGTGCCAGCAGTTACCGGGAGAGGGCGCGGAATGAGCAGTTCTTC. Amino acid sequence: CASSYRERARNEQFF.